Below are 5 T cell receptor beta chains sequenced from a single sample in a study of T-cell reconstitution after alpha-beta-depleted transplantation in children. Researchers prepared the TCRbeta library using unique molecular identifiers, the study reports. MiXCR was run by TCRdb on the PCR reads, yielding one entry per CDR3 protein. The sample records about 270,000 distinct CDR3 sequences, 9.9% being singletons. This sample comprised PBMCs from the stem cell graft donor, obtained from the stem cell graft. The receptor source for this set is a human donor who donated a stem cell graft to a child with SCID.

The V and J genes are TRBV20-1 and TRBJ2-5; D might be TRBD1 (6 bases). The CDR3 has 13 amino acids. V was clipped by 3 bases and J by 7 bases, with 15 bases between them. CDR1 and CDR2 from the germline V gene are DFQATT and SNEGSKA (reference sequence). The DNA of the CDR3 is TGCAGTGCTAGTAGGCAGGGGATTCTGACCCAGTACTTC. It translates to CSASRQGILTQYF.

This clonotype was counted a few times. V usage is TRBV4-1 and J usage is TRBJ1-5; 8 bases line up with TRBD1. With 4 bases clipped from V and 11 bases from J, the junction kept 10 bases outside the gene matches. The CDR3 has 14 residues. The germline V gene encodes CDR1 MGHRA and CDR2 YSYEKL. The CDR3 nucleotides read TGCGCCAGCAGCCCGGACAGGGTAGCGTCCACCCAGCATTTT. As protein: CASSPDRVASTQHF.

On this clonotype: A read error is possible here, since a much larger clone lies one base away. The chain is built from TRBV4-2 and TRBJ2-3; possibly TRBD2 for D (5 bases). The CDR3 runs 15 residues. Trimming removed 1 base from V and 4 bases from J, with 12 bases in between. Per the germline V gene, CDR1 is LGHNA and CDR2 is YNFKEQ. CDR3 in amino acids: CASSQGWGEADTQYF. The CDR3 DNA follows: TGTGCCAGCAGCCAAGGGTGGGGAGAGGCAGATACGCAGTATTTT.

This clonotype appeared many times. The chain recombines TRBV29-1 with TRBJ2-4, with D tentatively TRBD1 (6 bases). The CDR3 contains 12 residues. Per germline, CDR1 SQVTM and CDR2 ANQGSEA. V shed 5 bases and J shed 6 bases, with 11 bases lying between them. CDR3 loop: CSVIRDTNIQYF. The CDR3, as DNA: TGCAGCGTTATCCGGGACACAAACATTCAGTACTTC. The complete variable domain, with remaining parts taken from reference TRBV29-1 and TRBJ2-4, reads SAVISQKPSRDICQRGTSLTIQCQVDSQVTMMFWYRQQPGQSLTLIATANQGSEATYESGFVIDKFPISRPNLTFSTLTVSNMSPEDSSIYLCSVIRDTNIQYFGAGTRLSVL.

This clonotype was recorded a few times. V usage is TRBV20-1 and J usage is TRBJ2-5, with 7 bases aligning to TRBD1. Germline V gives CDR1 DFQATT, CDR2 SNEGSKA (reference sequence). This CDR3 has 12 residues. J was trimmed by 3 bases and V by 4 bases; bases with no gene match: 2. The chain's CDR3 is CSAIGTEETQYF. CDR3 coding DNA: TGCAGTGCTATTGGGACAGAAGAGACCCAGTACTTC.